This T cell receptor (beta chain) stems from a study of T cell responses to AZD1222 COVID-19 vaccine. CDR3 length equals 15 residues. Trimming at V came to 4 bases and at J to 3 bases, leaving 9 bases not matched to a gene. The germline gives CDR1 SGDLS, CDR2 YYNGEE. Produced via immunoSEQ multiplex PCR; TCRdb's table is partial and in-frame only. Of around 180,000 clones listed, around 88% are singletons. This TCR was sampled from an adult in good health. The sample consisted of peripheral blood, taken on day 0 of AZD1222 vaccination. The rearrangement uses TRBV9 and TRBJ2-7; TRBD2 agrees at 8 bases. Here the CDR3 DNA reads TGTGCCAGCAGCCGGGGGCGGGAGGCTCTCTACGAGCAGTACTTC. Residues: CASSRGREALYEQYF.